These 2 T cell receptor beta chains originate from one sample sequenced in a study of lymphopenia after photon versus proton radiotherapy. Measured with immunoSEQ multiplex PCR; TCRdb has only the in-frame clones, and not every one. The sample records tens of thousands of clones, less than 85% being singletons. Sequencing was performed on peripheral blood, taken from a patient treated with proton-based radiotherapy. The receptor set was obtained from a man in his sixties with pancreatic cancer.

The gene calls are TRBV28 and TRBJ1-4; no clear D gene. CDR1 and CDR2 from the germline V gene are MDHEN and SYDVKM. V dropped 3 bases and J dropped 8 bases, with 13 bases sitting between them. The CDR3 length is 14 residues. CDR3 residues: CASSLKGWREKLFF. The CDR3, as DNA: TGTGCCAGCAGTTTGAAGGGCTGGAGGGAAAAACTGTTTTTT. The whole variable domain, filled in from reference TRBV28 and TRBJ1-4, reads DVKVTQSSRYLVKRTGEKVFLECVQDMDHENMFWYRQDPGLGLRLIYFSYDVKMKEKGDIPEGYSVSREKKERFSLILESASTNQTSMYLCASSLKGWREKLFFGSGTQLSVL.

The V gene is TRBV27, the J gene TRBJ2-2; TRBD2 is a possible D gene (6 bases). CDR1 MNHEY and CDR2 SMNVEV come from the germline V gene (reference sequence). CDR3 length: 13 amino acids. The germline V and J ends were trimmed by 6 bases and 4 bases, with 9 bases remaining between them. CDR3: CASRAGLTGELFF. The CDR3 DNA follows: TGTGCCAGCAGAGCGGGCCTCACCGGGGAGCTGTTTTTT.